This TCR beta chain was recorded in a study of CD8 T cells in Susac syndrome. Study-level background: Each patient with Susac syndrome, at the time of blood draw, was therapy-naive, on corticosteroids, or on intravenous immunoglobulin alone.

From blood CD8+ and CD4+ T cells, TCR beta sequences were generated. Both CD4+ and CD8+ T cells were negatively isolated, and TEMRA cells underwent FACS enrichment. Random hexamers were used to reverse transcribe an amount of roughly 0.45 to 1 ug RNA. TCRdb processed the immunoSEQ multiplex PCR reads anew with MiXCR; each CDR3 protein has one entry. Of over 65,000 distinct CDR3 sequences in the sample, approximately 94% were seen once. CDR1 is SEHNR and CDR2 is FQNEAQ in the germline V gene (reference sequence). The germline V and J ends were trimmed by 3 bases and 8 bases, with 13 bases remaining between them. The CDR3 length is 14 residues.

The gene calls are TRBV7-9 and TRBJ1-4; possibly TRBD1 for D (6 bases). Sample: CD4+ T cells from PBMCs. This receptor was obtained from a human donor with Susac syndrome. The CDR3 DNA follows: TGTGCCAGCAGCTTGAGGGGGAGAGAAGAAAAACTGTTTTTT. It specifies CASSLRGREEKLFF.